The text below deals with one T cell receptor (beta chain). What it recognizes is unknown. This entry belongs to a study of CD8 T cells in ankylosing spondylitis. Study findings and constraints: Ankylosing spondylitis blood appeared to be characterized by a TCR beta motif of roughly eight highly homologous variants. Disease-linked clones were found to be CD8+ and relatively rare in peripheral blood. Earlier work had already found some motif variants in reactive arthritis synovial fluid and blood. Disease-linked clones reportedly showed significant enrichment in matched ankylosing spondylitis synovial fluid.

The CDR3 consists of 15 residues. V shed 6 bases, J shed 2 bases, and the junction held 5 bases outside the gene matches. Germline V gene sequence: CDR1 LNHDA, CDR2 SQIVND (reference sequence). It was by quantitative 5'-RACE with molecular barcodes that TCR beta libraries were made. MiXCR, applied by TCRdb to the 5' RACE reads, yields one record per CDR3 protein. The sample lists about 540,000 distinct CDR3 sequences, roughly 13% occurring once. The gene calls are TRBV19 and TRBJ2-5, with TRBD2 identical over 11 bases. The TCR sequence derives from a male donor with ankylosing spondylitis. Sequenced material: blood, either unsorted or a sorted T cell fraction (not recorded which). This chain's CDR3 is CASRGTSGAQETQYF. The CDR3 DNA sequence: TGTGCCAGTAGAGGGACTAGCGGAGCTCAAGAGACCCAGTACTTC.